This passage covers 25 T cell receptor beta chains from one sample sequenced in a study of vaccination and CD4 T cells after COVID-19. For these receptors, no antigen is known. The Oncomine TCR Beta short-read assay was applied to DNA of cultured CD4+ T cells. TCRdb reprocessed the PCR reads via MiXCR and lists one record per CDR3 protein. The profile shows about 24,000 distinct CDR3 sequences, around 60% of them singletons. Treatment described: roughly 11-day PBMC culture with coronavirus spike peptide pools or control peptides (ViraFEST assay). Here the sequenced sample was CD4+ T cells from blood, cultured in vitro, taken after SARS-CoV-2 vaccination. These TCRs come from a human donor who received a COVID-19 vaccine.

This clonotype has more than one count but fewer than ten. J is TRBJ1-5 and V is TRBV19; TRBD1 is a possible D gene (5 bases). This CDR3 comprises 13 residues. With 7 bases removed from V and 7 bases from J, the gap between germline ends came to 14 bases. Per the germline V gene, CDR1 is LNHDA and CDR2 is SQIVND (reference sequence). This CDR3 is CASTPGMTQPQHF. For the CDR3, the DNA is TGTGCCAGTACCCCAGGGATGACGCAGCCCCAGCATTTT.

This rearrangement joins TRBV18 to TRBJ1-2; TRBD1 aligns across 10 bases. Germline V gives CDR1 KGHSH, CDR2 LQKENI. The CDR3 extends over 15 amino acids. The trim removed 2 bases at V and 3 bases at J, leaving 3 bases unmatched. CDR3 region: CASSPGGTGDYGYTF. DNA of the CDR3: TGTGCCAGCTCACCAGGCGGGACAGGGGACTATGGCTACACCTTC.

The chain has TRBV7-2 and TRBJ2-1; TRBD2 matches 7 bases. CDR1 is SGHTA, CDR2 FQGNSA, per germline. This CDR3 has 15 amino acids. J was trimmed by 4 bases and V by 1 base; bases with no gene match: 4. The CDR3 loop reads CASSLVVGGYNEQFF. In DNA form, the CDR3 reads TGTGCCAGCAGCTTAGTCGTCGGGGGGTACAATGAGCAGTTCTTC.

The J gene is TRBJ1-2, the V gene TRBV2; TRBD1 is a possible D gene (6 bases). Germline CDR1 and CDR2: SNHLY and FYNNEI. The CDR3 is 13 residues long. The ends were cut back, 11 bases at V and 8 bases at J, with 21 bases in the middle. The CDR3 coding sequence is TGTGCCTCGAAGGCCGCAGGGGAGGACGGCTACACCTTC. Protein sequence: CASKAAGEDGYTF.

V and J are TRBV7-2 and TRBJ2-7; 8 bases line up with TRBD2. The germline V gene has CDR1 SGHTA and CDR2 FQGNSA. The CDR3 totals 15 residues. Losses at the gene ends were 5 bases for V and 6 bases for J; bases not matched to a gene: 12. CDR3 in DNA: TGTGCCAGCAGCGCCGGGACTAGGGGGTCCGGCGAGCAGTACTTC. Its protein product is CASSAGTRGSGEQYF.

The chain carries TRBV6-2 or TRBV6-3 and TRBJ1-1; 8 positions match TRBD1. Germline CDR1 MNHEY, CDR2 SVGEGT. There are 15 residues in the CDR3. After removal of 5 bases from V and 2 bases from J, the junction contained 7 bases not matched to a gene. CDR3 nucleotide sequence: TGTGCCAGCAGTCCCAGGACAGGGTCAAACACTGAAGCTTTCTTT. Protein product: CASSPRTGSNTEAFF.

As regards this clonotype: Because the CDR3's place on the DNA is in doubt, the DNA is left out and the CDR3 is given as listed by TCRdb. The chain uses TRBV7-5 and TRBJ1-5. TRBV7-5 is listed as a pseudogene. The CDR3 totals 17 residues, both ends included. CDR3 loop: CISVSEAYHGDNQPQHF.

The chain is built from TRBV15 and TRBJ2-7, with D possibly matching TRBD2 (6 bases). The CDR3 consists of 16 residues. Germline V gives CDR1 LNHNV, CDR2 YYDKDF (reference sequence). The V end was cut by 0 bases, the J end by 4 bases, with 16 bases between. The CDR3: CATSRDFGGGEYEQYF. The CDR3 DNA is TGTGCCACCAGCAGAGATTTCGGGGGTGGCGAGTACGAGCAGTACTTC.

Only a few counts were recorded for this clonotype. The genes are TRBV4-1 and TRBJ2-5; TRBD2 agrees at 7 bases. The germline gives CDR1 MGHRA, CDR2 YSYEKL. The CDR3 spans 17 residues. V shed 4 bases, J shed 3 bases, and the junction held 14 bases outside the gene matches. The CDR3 is CASSLKPRLAVEETQYF. Here the CDR3 DNA reads TGCGCCAGCAGCCTTAAGCCACGTCTAGCGGTAGAAGAGACCCAGTACTTC.

This clonotype has a handful of counts. V gene TRBV6-4 combines with J gene TRBJ1-2; 9 nucleotides match TRBD1. CDR1 MRHNA and CDR2 SNTAGT come from the germline V gene. Trimming cost V 4 bases and J 4 bases; bases outside gene matches: 4. This CDR3 spans 14 amino acids. CDR3 sequence reads: CASSAKQGAYGYTF. The CDR3 DNA reads TGTGCCAGCAGTGCGAAACAGGGGGCCTATGGCTACACCTTC.

This sequence joins TRBV2 and TRBJ2-5; perhaps TRBD2 as D (5 bases). Deletions cut 4 bases from V and 5 bases from J, with 14 bases between. This CDR3 has 14 amino acids. Germline V gene data show CDR1 as SNHLY and CDR2 as FYNNEI. CDR3 bases: TGTGCCAGCAGTGTTGGAGGTCCGGGGGAGACCCAGTACTTC. Protein: CASSVGGPGETQYF.

This chain connects TRBV20-1 to TRBJ2-5; no definite D call. Trimming took 3 bases from V and 2 from J, leaving 10 bases between them. Germline CDR1 reads DFQATT; CDR2 reads SNEGSKA (reference sequence). The CDR3 is 13 amino acids. DNA of the CDR3: TGCAGTGCTAGGTTCGTTCTTCAAGAGACCCAGTACTTC. Translation gives CSARFVLQETQYF.

The table lists this clonotype with a few counts. The V call is TRBV12-3 or TRBV12-4, the J call TRBJ1-5; D unresolved. The length of the CDR3 is 17 residues. Trimming pared 2 bases from V and 4 bases from J, leaving 18 bases between. CDR3 nucleotides: TGTGCCAGCAGTTTAAAAGTGGGTTCGCAGAGTAATCAGCCCCAGCATTTT. It specifies CASSLKVGSQSNQPQHF.

V is TRBV30 and J is TRBJ1-1, with 8 nucleotides matching TRBD1. The V and J ends lost 4 bases and 4 bases, in that order; junction bases with no gene match: 8. This CDR3 is 14 amino acids long. Looked up from germline, CDR1 is GTSNPN and CDR2 is SVGIG (reference sequence). Written as DNA, the CDR3 is TGTGCCTGGAACCGGGCACAGGGGGTCACTGAAGCTTTCTTT. Translating it yields CAWNRAQGVTEAFF.

The gene calls are TRBV7-2 and TRBJ2-3; D not certain. Per germline, CDR1 SGHTA and CDR2 FQGNSA. The CDR3 has 13 amino acids. V was shortened by 3 bases and J by 3 bases, with 7 bases between the two germline ends. The CDR3 DNA is TGTGCCAGCAGCTTGGAGCCGACAGATACGCAGTATTTT. This sequence encodes CASSLEPTDTQYF.

The J gene is TRBJ2-2, the V gene TRBV10-3; TRBD1 matches at 9 bases. The CDR3 runs 17 residues. CDR1 is ENHRY, CDR2 SYGVKD, per germline. V gave up 3 bases and J gave up 3 bases; unmatched junction bases: 8. CDR3 in amino acids: CAISDTKQGADTGELFF. CDR3 sequence (DNA): TGTGCCATCAGTGACACCAAACAGGGGGCGGACACCGGGGAGCTGTTTTTT.

The chain links TRBV10-1 to TRBJ2-5, with D perhaps matching TRBD1 (5 bases). Germline loops: CDR1 WNHNN, CDR2 SYGVQD (reference sequence). This CDR3 region has 14 residues. V lost 6 bases to trimming and J lost 4 bases, with 15 bases between them. The DNA for the CDR3 is TGCGCCAGCAGGCCCCAGGGTCCATCAGAGACCCAGTACTTC. It is translated as CASRPQGPSETQYF.

V and J are TRBV30 and TRBJ1-5; D possibly corresponds to TRBD1 (6 bases). Trimming stripped 0 bases from V and 7 bases from J, with 7 bases between. Germline V gene lookup returns CDR1 GTSNPN and CDR2 SVGIG (reference sequence). There are 12 residues in the CDR3. The CDR3 DNA reads TGTGCCTGGAGTGTAAGGGGGCAGCCCCAGCATTTT. It is translated as CAWSVRGQPQHF.

V gene TRBV20-1 combines with J gene TRBJ1-1, with 9 bases identical to TRBD1. Germline CDR1 DFQATT, CDR2 SNEGSKA (reference sequence). The CDR3 sequence is 12 residues long. The CDR3 bases are TGCACCGTACAGGGGGCGGACACTGAAGCTTTCTTT. Its translation: CTVQGADTEAFF.

The chain joins TRBV24-1 to TRBJ2-2; TRBD2 is a possible D gene (6 bases). There are 18 residues in the CDR3. CDR1 is KGHDR, CDR2 SFDVKD, per germline. The V end was cut by 1 base, the J end by 4 bases, with 18 bases between. CDR3 nucleotides: TGTGCCACCAGTGATTTTGAGGAGGGGAAAGCCTCCACCGGGGAGCTGTTTTTT. Translation: CATSDFEEGKASTGELFF.

In this sample, this clonotype turned up a few times. This rearrangement joins TRBV10-1 to TRBJ2-7; 9 bases align to TRBD1. The CDR3 is 15 amino acids. CDR1 is WNHNN and CDR2 is SYGVQD in the germline V gene (reference sequence). The ends lost 4 bases at V and 6 bases at J; junction bases unmatched: 10. CDR3 DNA sequence: TGCGCCAGCAGTGGCCACAAATGGACAGGGGCCGAGCAGTACTTC. Translated: CASSGHKWTGAEQYF.

J is TRBJ1-2 and V is TRBV5-1, with D perhaps matching TRBD1 (5 bases). The CDR3 totals 15 residues. Germline V lookup: CDR1 SGHRS, CDR2 YFSETQ. Trimming left V 2 bases short and J 8 bases short, with 19 bases between. The DNA for the CDR3 is TGCGCCAGCAGCTTAGCTCGGCAGGGCGGGCAAGGCTACACCTTC. Translating gives CASSLARQGGQGYTF.

A remark on this clonotype: Its ends do not fully match the called genes, so a read error is possible. CDR3 DNA: TGTGCCAGTAGCGCAGACAGCGTTAGCTATGCCTACACCTTC. Translating it yields CASSADSVSYAYTF. The rearrangement uses TRBV19 and TRBJ1-2, with a weak D call TRBD1 (5 bases). The CDR3 length is 14 residues. CDR1 and CDR2 from the germline V gene are LNHDA and SQIVND (reference sequence).

The chain links TRBV23-1 to TRBJ2-5; 8 bases fit TRBD1. TRBV23-1 is an ORF, and what it does is uncertain. This CDR3 comprises 19 residues. Losses at the gene ends were 4 bases for V and 2 bases for J; bases not matched to a gene: 18. DNA for the CDR3: TGCGCCAGCAGTCTAGACAGGGGTCTACCACTACTTTTACAAGAGACCCAGTACTTC. It codes for CASSLDRGLPLLLQETQYF.

This sequence joins TRBV12-2 and TRBJ1-5. TRBV12-2 is an annotated pseudogene. The CDR3 is 14 amino acids. In DNA, the CDR3 is TGTGCAAGTCGCCCTAGACCCGGGGATCAGCCCCAGCATTTT. Translated: CASRPRPGDQPQHF.